Shown below are 27 T cell receptor beta chains from a single sample sequenced in a study of blood T cell repertoires in COVID-19. Profiled with immunoSEQ multiplex PCR; TCRdb holds only in-frame clones, not every one. The sample contains approximately 59,000 clones, about 81% of which appear only once. Input material: peripheral blood. These receptors originate from a man aged 60 to 75 with COVID-19, enrolled during active disease.

The chain links TRBV6-5 to TRBJ2-1; 9 positions match TRBD1. CDR3 length: 15 residues. Germline V CDR1 and CDR2: MNHEY, SVGAGI. V was clipped by 7 bases and J by 2 bases; unmatched bases: 6. CDR3 sequence: CASTLDRGPYNEQFF. In nucleotides, the CDR3 is TGTGCCAGCACCTTGGACAGGGGCCCCTACAATGAGCAGTTCTTC.

The chain uses TRBV3-1 (or the pseudogene TRBV3-2) and TRBJ2-7, with D perhaps matching TRBD2 (6 bases). The CDR3 consists of 17 residues. V lost 4 bases and J lost 3, with 22 bases in between. Germline-derived CDR1 and CDR2 are LGHDT and YNNKEL (reference sequence). The CDR3 nucleotides read TGTGCCAGCAGCCCGGCGTATCGGGGGATCCGTCTCTACGAGCAGTACTTC. It specifies CASSPAYRGIRLYEQYF.

The chain joins TRBV9 to TRBJ2-3; 13 nucleotides match TRBD2. V shed 3 bases, J shed 1 base, and the junction held 5 bases outside the gene matches. This CDR3 has 17 residues. CDR1 and CDR2 from the germline V gene are SGDLS and YYNGEE. The CDR3 loop is CASSAWTSGGRTDTQYF. The DNA of the CDR3 is TGTGCCAGCAGCGCTTGGACTAGCGGGGGCCGCACAGATACGCAGTATTTT.

V gene TRBV6-5 combines with J gene TRBJ1-2; TRBD1 matches 7 bases. CDR3 length equals 12 residues. The V gene's germline CDR1 is MNHEY and CDR2 SVGAGI. With V trimmed by 5 bases and J by 6 bases, 3 bases remained unmatched. The CDR3 sequence: CASSTGQDGYTF. The DNA for the CDR3 is TGTGCCAGCAGTACCGGACAGGATGGCTACACCTTC.

This clone appeared once. The chain couples TRBV20-1 to TRBJ2-3; 9 nucleotides line up with TRBD2. This CDR3 contains 14 residues. Trimming at V came to 3 bases and at J to 8 bases, leaving 9 bases not matched to a gene. CDR1 is DFQATT, CDR2 SNEGSKA, per germline (reference sequence). The CDR3 DNA follows: TGCAGTGCTAGTCCGGTAGCGGGAGATGGTACGCAGTATTTT. As protein: CSASPVAGDGTQYF.

The chain has TRBV10-3 and TRBJ2-2, with D possibly matching TRBD2 (6 bases). With 4 bases removed from V and 1 base from J, the gap between germline ends came to 13 bases. CDR3 length equals 16 residues. CDR1 and CDR2 (germline): ENHRY, SYGVKD. CDR3 nucleotides: TGTGCCATCAGTGGCTTAGGGACTGAGAACACCGGGGAGCTGTTTTTT. Translated, it gives CAISGLGTENTGELFF.

The chain uses TRBV2 and TRBJ2-2; TRBD1 matches at 8 bases. This CDR3 has 16 amino acids. V shed 6 bases, J shed 5 bases, and the junction held 11 bases outside the gene matches. CDR1 is SNHLY and CDR2 is FYNNEI in the germline V gene. In DNA form, the CDR3 reads TGTGCCAGCAGCCAAGGACAGGGAACGGGGACCGGGGAGCTGTTTTTT. Translating it yields CASSQGQGTGTGELFF.

The rearrangement links TRBV2 to TRBJ1-1; 7 bases align to TRBD1. Germline CDR1 SNHLY, CDR2 FYNNEI. V shed 7 bases, J shed 7 bases, and the junction held 6 bases outside the gene matches. The CDR3 covers 12 residues. The CDR3 protein is CASTRGLGEAFF. The CDR3 nucleotides are TGTGCCAGCACGAGGGGGCTAGGTGAAGCTTTCTTT.

This clone came up once. V gene TRBV5-4 combines with J gene TRBJ2-7; D remains unclear. Germline CDR1 reads SGHNT; CDR2 reads YYREEE (reference sequence). This CDR3 has 15 residues. V shed 0 bases and J shed 4 bases, with 14 bases lying between them. CDR3 nucleotides: TGTGCCAGCAGCTTGGGACACCCTGATCTTTACGAGCAGTACTTC. This gives the protein CASSLGHPDLYEQYF.

The V gene is TRBV7-6, the J gene TRBJ1-5, with 7 nucleotides matching TRBD1. Trimming at V came to 2 bases and at J to 4 bases, leaving 2 bases not matched to a gene. Germline V gene lookup returns CDR1 SGHVS and CDR2 FNYEAQ. The CDR3 consists of 14 residues. This CDR3 is CASSLRGLNQPQHF. The CDR3, as DNA: TGTGCCAGCAGCTTAAGGGGGCTAAATCAGCCCCAGCATTTT.

This clone was picked up one time. The V call is TRBV14, the J call TRBJ2-5, with 10 positions matching TRBD2. The CDR3 extends over 15 amino acids. The ends lost 1 base at V and 5 bases at J; junction bases unmatched: 4. CDR1 and CDR2 (germline): SGHDN, FVKESK. The chain's CDR3 is CASSQGSGRVETQYF. DNA for the CDR3: TGTGCCAGCAGCCAAGGGAGCGGGAGGGTGGAGACCCAGTACTTC.

The V gene is TRBV5-1, the J gene TRBJ1-4, with TRBD1 identical over 7 bases. V dropped 1 base and J dropped 1; count of bases not matched to a gene: 10. Germline CDR1 is SGHRS and CDR2 is YFSETQ. This CDR3 has 18 residues. CDR3 sequence: CASSLRSGTALTNEKLFF. The CDR3 nucleotides read TGCGCCAGCAGCTTGCGTTCCGGGACAGCCCTAACTAATGAAAAACTGTTTTTT.

The J gene is TRBJ2-5, the V gene TRBV5-1; the match to TRBD1 covers 8 bases. The CDR3 is 15 residues long. Trimming at V came to 0 bases and at J to 7 bases, leaving 8 bases not matched to a gene. CDR1 is SGHRS, CDR2 YFSETQ, per germline. The CDR3 is CASSLAQGGAVTQYF. DNA for the CDR3: TGCGCCAGCAGCTTGGCACAGGGGGGCGCTGTGACCCAGTACTTC.

The chain uses TRBV5-1 and TRBJ1-1; 7 bases fit TRBD1. Germline values: CDR1 SGHRS, CDR2 YFSETQ. The CDR3 is 14 amino acids. V lost 4 bases, J lost 5 bases, and 8 bases stayed unmatched. CDR3 sequence reads: CASSKQGGATEAFF. The CDR3 bases are TGCGCCAGCAGCAAACAAGGGGGCGCGACTGAAGCTTTCTTT. Looking up the rest from reference TRBV5-1 and TRBJ1-1 gives the full variable domain: KAGVTQTPRYLIKTRGQQVTLSCSPISGHRSVSWYQQTPGQGLQFLFEYFSETQRNKGNFPGRFSGRQFSNSRSEMNVSTLELGDSALYLCASSKQGGATEAFFGQGTRLTVV.

The CDR3 loop reads CASSLAHSGNTIYF. CDR3 coding DNA: TGTGCCAGCAGCTTAGCCCACTCTGGAAACACCATATATTTT. The chain is built from TRBV11-2 and TRBJ1-3; D remains unclear. The CDR3 is 14 amino acids. Trimming stripped 1 base from V and 0 bases from J, with 4 bases between. Germline V gene lookup returns CDR1 SGHAT and CDR2 FQNNGV.

The chain combines TRBV7-2 with TRBJ1-2; D gene unclear. Trimming shortened V by 4 bases and J by 3 bases, and 12 bases separated the two germline ends. Germline values: CDR1 SGHTA, CDR2 FQGNSA. This CDR3 is 14 amino acids long. CDR3 bases: TGTGCCAGCAGCTCGGCTAGCGTGTACTATGGCTACACCTTC. Translation gives CASSSASVYYGYTF.

V and J are TRBV5-4 and TRBJ2-5; 9 bases map to TRBD2. CDR1 is SGHNT, CDR2 YYREEE, per germline (reference sequence). Trimming cost V 4 bases and J 1 base; bases outside gene matches: 8. The length of the CDR3 is 16 residues. CDR3 amino acids: CASSLGAAGGQETQYF. CDR3 sequence (DNA): TGTGCCAGCAGCCTCGGGGCAGCGGGGGGCCAAGAGACCCAGTACTTC.

The J gene is TRBJ2-3, the V gene TRBV19, with TRBD2 as a possible D gene (7 bases). The germline V and J ends were trimmed by 3 bases and 0 bases, with 13 bases remaining between them. The CDR3 contains 16 residues. Germline CDR1 reads LNHDA; CDR2 reads SQIVND (reference sequence). In DNA, the CDR3 is TGTGCCAGTAGTATTTCGGGGGGCGGCAGCACAGATACGCAGTATTTT. Amino acid sequence: CASSISGGGSTDTQYF.

J is TRBJ1-1 and V is TRBV5-6; a weak D match, TRBD1 (5 bases). Trimming took 0 bases from V and 1 from J, leaving 10 bases between them. CDR1 and CDR2 (germline): SGHDT, YYEEEE. CDR3 length equals 15 residues. The CDR3 loop is CASSLGATANTEAFF. The CDR3 nucleotides read TGTGCCAGCAGCTTGGGTGCGACAGCGAACACTGAAGCTTTCTTT.

The CDR3: CASSPDRATYEQYF. Here the CDR3 DNA reads TGTGCCAGTAGTCCGGACAGGGCCACCTACGAGCAGTACTTC. This rearrangement joins TRBV19 to TRBJ2-7; the match to TRBD1 covers 8 bases. The V gene's germline CDR1 is LNHDA and CDR2 SQIVND (reference sequence). The CDR3 is 14 residues long. After removal of 5 bases from V and 2 bases from J, the junction contained 5 bases not matched to a gene.

CDR3 coding DNA: TGTGCCAGCACACGAGACAGGGCCTACGAGCAGTACTTC. Translating gives CASTRDRAYEQYF. The V call is TRBV12-3 or TRBV12-4, the J call TRBJ2-7; 7 nucleotides agree with TRBD1. The CDR3 length is 13 residues. V gave up 7 bases and J gave up 2 bases; unmatched junction bases: 5.

This chain links TRBV19 with TRBJ2-3; D not certain. With 6 bases removed from V and 7 bases from J, the gap between germline ends came to 11 bases. The CDR3 contains 12 residues. Per germline, CDR1 LNHDA and CDR2 SQIVND (reference sequence). Here the CDR3 reads CASRDLPNTQYF. CDR3 in DNA: TGTGCCAGTAGAGACTTACCTAATACGCAGTATTTT.

In its sample, this clone was seen a few times. The chain combines TRBV10-3 with TRBJ2-3; 9 bases map to TRBD1. Germline CDR1 is ENHRY and CDR2 is SYGVKD. With 6 bases clipped from V and 3 bases from J, the junction kept 4 bases outside the gene matches. CDR3 length: 14 amino acids. The CDR3 sequence is CAIRQGAGTDTQYF. DNA for the CDR3: TGTGCCATCAGACAGGGGGCCGGGACAGATACGCAGTATTTT.

V usage is TRBV6-2 or TRBV6-3 and J usage is TRBJ1-4; 8 bases agree with TRBD1. Germline assignment: CDR1 MNHEY and CDR2 SVGEGT. The CDR3 has 15 residues. V was pared by 5 bases and J by 10 bases, with 12 bases of the junction left unmatched. This CDR3 is CASSEPGTQGGKLFF. The CDR3 DNA reads as TGTGCCAGCAGTGAGCCGGGGACACAGGGGGGAAAACTGTTTTTT.

The J gene is TRBJ2-4, the V gene TRBV19; 8 positions match TRBD2. The CDR3 extends over 15 amino acids. V was clipped by 6 bases and J by 8 bases; unmatched bases: 12. From germline, CDR1 is LNHDA and CDR2 SQIVND (reference sequence). The CDR3 DNA reads TGTGCCAGTAGGCCCGGAGGCGGGAGGATGGACATTCAGTACTTC. Amino acid sequence: CASRPGGGRMDIQYF.

This clone was detected once. The chain carries TRBV18 and TRBJ1-5; 8 bases line up with TRBD1. V lost 3 bases to trimming and J lost 9 bases; unmatched junction nucleotides: 13. CDR3 length equals 16 residues. Germline V gene data show CDR1 as KGHSH and CDR2 as LQKENI. The CDR3: CASSPEGSDRARPQHF. CDR3 DNA sequence: TGTGCCAGCTCACCGGAAGGGTCGGACAGGGCGAGGCCCCAGCATTTT.

This clone appeared a single time. The rearrangement uses TRBV6-2 or TRBV6-3 and TRBJ2-3; TRBD2 agrees at 9 bases. The CDR3 is 18 amino acids. V shed 2 bases, J shed 3 bases, and the junction held 12 bases outside the gene matches. Germline CDR1 is MNHEY and CDR2 is SVGEGT. The CDR3 sequence: CASSYPTGSGSLTDTQYF. The CDR3 DNA reads as TGTGCCAGCAGTTACCCCACGGGTAGCGGGAGCTTGACAGATACGCAGTATTTT.